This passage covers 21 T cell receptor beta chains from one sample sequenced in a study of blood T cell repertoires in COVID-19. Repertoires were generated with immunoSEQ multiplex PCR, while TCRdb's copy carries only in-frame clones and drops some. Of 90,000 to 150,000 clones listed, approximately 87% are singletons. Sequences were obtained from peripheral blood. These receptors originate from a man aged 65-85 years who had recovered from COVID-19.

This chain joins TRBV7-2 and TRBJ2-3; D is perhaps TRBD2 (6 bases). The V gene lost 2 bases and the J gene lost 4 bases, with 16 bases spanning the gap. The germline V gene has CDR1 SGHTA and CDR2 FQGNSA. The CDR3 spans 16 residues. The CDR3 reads CASSLFPGEFADTQYF. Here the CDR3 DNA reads TGTGCCAGCAGCTTATTTCCGGGAGAGTTCGCAGATACGCAGTATTTT.

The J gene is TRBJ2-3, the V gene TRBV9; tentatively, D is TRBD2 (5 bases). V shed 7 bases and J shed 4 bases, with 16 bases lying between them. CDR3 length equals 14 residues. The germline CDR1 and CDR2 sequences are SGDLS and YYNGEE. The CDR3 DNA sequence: TGTGCCAGCTGGAAGCGGAGGAGGCCAGATACGCAGTATTTT. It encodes CASWKRRRPDTQYF.

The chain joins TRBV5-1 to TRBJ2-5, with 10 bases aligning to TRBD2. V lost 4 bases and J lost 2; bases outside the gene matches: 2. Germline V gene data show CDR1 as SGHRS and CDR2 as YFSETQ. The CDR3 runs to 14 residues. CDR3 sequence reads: CASSLAGAQETQYF. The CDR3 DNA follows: TGCGCCAGCAGCCTAGCGGGGGCACAAGAGACCCAGTACTTC. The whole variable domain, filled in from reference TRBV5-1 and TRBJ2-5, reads KAGVTQTPRYLIKTRGQQVTLSCSPISGHRSVSWYQQTPGQGLQFLFEYFSETQRNKGNFPGRFSGRQFSNSRSEMNVSTLELGDSALYLCASSLAGAQETQYFGPGTRLLVL.

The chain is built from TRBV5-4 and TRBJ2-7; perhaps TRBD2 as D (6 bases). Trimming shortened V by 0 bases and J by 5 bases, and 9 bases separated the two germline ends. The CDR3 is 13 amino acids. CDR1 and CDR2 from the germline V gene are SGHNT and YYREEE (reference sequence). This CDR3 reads CASSLAGGDEQYF. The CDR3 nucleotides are TGTGCCAGCAGCTTGGCCGGGGGAGACGAGCAGTACTTC.

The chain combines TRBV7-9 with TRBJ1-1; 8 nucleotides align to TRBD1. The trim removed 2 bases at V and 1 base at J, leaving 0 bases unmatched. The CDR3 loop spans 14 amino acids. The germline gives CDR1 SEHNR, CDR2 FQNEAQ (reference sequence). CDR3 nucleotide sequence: TGTGCCAGCAGCTTACAGGGGGCGAACACTGAAGCTTTCTTT. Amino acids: CASSLQGANTEAFF.

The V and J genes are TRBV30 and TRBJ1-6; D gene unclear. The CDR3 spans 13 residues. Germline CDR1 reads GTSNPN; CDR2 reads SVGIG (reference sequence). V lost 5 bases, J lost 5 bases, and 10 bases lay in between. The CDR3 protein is CAWAGDNNSPLHF. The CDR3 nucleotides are TGTGCCTGGGCGGGAGATAATAATTCACCCCTCCACTTT.

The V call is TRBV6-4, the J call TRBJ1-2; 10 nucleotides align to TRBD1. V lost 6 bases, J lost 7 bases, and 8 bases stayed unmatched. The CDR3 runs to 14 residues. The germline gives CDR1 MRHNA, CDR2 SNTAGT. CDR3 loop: CASRKTGGETGYTF. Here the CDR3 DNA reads TGTGCCAGCAGGAAGACAGGGGGCGAAACTGGCTACACCTTC.

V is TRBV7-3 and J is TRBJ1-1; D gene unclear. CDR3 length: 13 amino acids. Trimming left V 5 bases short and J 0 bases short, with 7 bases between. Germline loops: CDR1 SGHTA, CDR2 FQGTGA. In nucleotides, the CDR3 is TGTGCCAGCAGCATTACAGTGAACACTGAAGCTTTCTTT. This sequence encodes CASSITVNTEAFF.

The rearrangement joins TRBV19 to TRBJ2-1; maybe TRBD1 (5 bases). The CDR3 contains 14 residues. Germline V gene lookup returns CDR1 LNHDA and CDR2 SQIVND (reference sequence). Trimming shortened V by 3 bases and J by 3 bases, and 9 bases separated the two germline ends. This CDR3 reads CASSIRVGYNEQFF. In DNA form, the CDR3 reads TGTGCCAGTAGTATCAGGGTAGGCTACAATGAGCAGTTCTTC.

CDR3 loop: CASMVRRDIQYF. The CDR3 coding sequence is TGTGCCAGCATGGTCAGACGGGACATTCAGTACTTC. The chain recombines TRBV27 with TRBJ2-4; D is unresolved. Trimming left V 7 bases short and J 8 bases short, with 12 bases between. Per germline, CDR1 MNHEY and CDR2 SMNVEV (reference sequence). CDR3 length: 12 amino acids.

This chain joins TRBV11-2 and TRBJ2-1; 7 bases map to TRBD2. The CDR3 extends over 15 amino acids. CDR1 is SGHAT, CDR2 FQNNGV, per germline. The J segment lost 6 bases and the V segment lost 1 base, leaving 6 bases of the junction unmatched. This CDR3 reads CASSLGLARGNEQFF. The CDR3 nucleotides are TGTGCCAGCAGCTTAGGACTAGCTCGGGGCAATGAGCAGTTCTTC.

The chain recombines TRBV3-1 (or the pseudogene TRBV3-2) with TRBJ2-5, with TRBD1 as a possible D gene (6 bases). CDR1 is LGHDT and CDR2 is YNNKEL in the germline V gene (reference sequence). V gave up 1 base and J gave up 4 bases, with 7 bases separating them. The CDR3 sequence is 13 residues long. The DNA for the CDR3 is TGTGCCAGCAGCCAAGGGGGGCCAGAGACCCAGTACTTC. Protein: CASSQGGPETQYF.

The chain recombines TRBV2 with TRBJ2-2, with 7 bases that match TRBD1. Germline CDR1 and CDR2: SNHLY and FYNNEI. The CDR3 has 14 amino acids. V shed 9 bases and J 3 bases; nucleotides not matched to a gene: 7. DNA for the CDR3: TGTGCCAGAGGACAGGCTTCCGACACCGGGGAGCTGTTTTTT. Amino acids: CARGQASDTGELFF. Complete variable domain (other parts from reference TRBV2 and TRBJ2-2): EPEVTQTPSHQVTQMGQEVILRCVPISNHLYFYWYRQILGQKVEFLVSFYNNEISEKSEIFDDQFSVERPDGSNFTLKIRSTKLEDSAMYFCARGQASDTGELFFGEGSRLTVL.

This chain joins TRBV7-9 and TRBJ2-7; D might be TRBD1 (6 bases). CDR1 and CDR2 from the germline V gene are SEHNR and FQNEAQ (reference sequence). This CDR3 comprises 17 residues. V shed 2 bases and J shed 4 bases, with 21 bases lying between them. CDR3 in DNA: TGTGCCAGCAGCTTAAATAGGATGGCAGGGGACCCTTACGAGCAGTACTTC. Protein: CASSLNRMAGDPYEQYF.

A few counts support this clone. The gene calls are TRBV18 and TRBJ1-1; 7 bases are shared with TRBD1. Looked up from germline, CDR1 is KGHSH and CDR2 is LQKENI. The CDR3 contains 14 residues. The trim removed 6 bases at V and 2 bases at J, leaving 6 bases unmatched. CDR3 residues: CASSQYRGNTEAFF. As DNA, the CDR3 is TGTGCCAGCTCGCAATACAGGGGAAACACTGAAGCTTTCTTT.

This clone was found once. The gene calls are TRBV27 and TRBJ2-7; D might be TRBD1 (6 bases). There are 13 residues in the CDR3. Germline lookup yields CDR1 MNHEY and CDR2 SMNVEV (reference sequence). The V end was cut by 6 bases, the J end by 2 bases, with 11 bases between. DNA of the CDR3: TGTGCCAGCAGGCGCGACAGGACCTACGAGCAGTACTTC. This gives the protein CASRRDRTYEQYF.

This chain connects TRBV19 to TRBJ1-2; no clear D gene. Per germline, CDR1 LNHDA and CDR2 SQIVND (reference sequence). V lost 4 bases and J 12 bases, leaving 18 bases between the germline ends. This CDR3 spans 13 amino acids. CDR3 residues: CASSNAEGWPDTF. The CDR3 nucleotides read TGTGCCAGTAGTAATGCGGAAGGATGGCCCGACACCTTC.

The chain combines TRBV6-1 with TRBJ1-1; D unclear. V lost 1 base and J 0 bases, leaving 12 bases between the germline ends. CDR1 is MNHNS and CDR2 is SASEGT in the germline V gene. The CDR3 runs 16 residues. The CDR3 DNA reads TGTGCCAGCAGTGAAGATCGGTACAGCATGAACACTGAAGCTTTCTTT. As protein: CASSEDRYSMNTEAFF.

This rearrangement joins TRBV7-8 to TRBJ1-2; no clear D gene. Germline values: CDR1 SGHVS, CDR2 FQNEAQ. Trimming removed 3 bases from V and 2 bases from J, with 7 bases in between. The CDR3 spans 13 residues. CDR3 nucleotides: TGTGCCAGCAGCTTTACAGCCAACTATGGCTACACCTTC. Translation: CASSFTANYGYTF.

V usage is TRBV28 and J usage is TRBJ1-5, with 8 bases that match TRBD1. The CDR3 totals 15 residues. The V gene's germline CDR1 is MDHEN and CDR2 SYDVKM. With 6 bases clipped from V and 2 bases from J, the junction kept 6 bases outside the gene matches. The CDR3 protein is CASSRTGGGNQPQHF. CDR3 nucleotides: TGTGCCAGCAGCCGAACAGGGGGAGGCAATCAGCCCCAGCATTTT.

This CDR3 reads CASSLGEGQGADTQYF. The CDR3 region has the DNA TGTGCCAGCAGCCTGGGGGAGGGACAGGGCGCAGATACGCAGTATTTT. The chain uses TRBV21-1 and TRBJ2-3; TRBD1, the table's D call, was not compared with the DNA. TRBV21-1 is a documented pseudogene. This CDR3 comprises 16 residues.